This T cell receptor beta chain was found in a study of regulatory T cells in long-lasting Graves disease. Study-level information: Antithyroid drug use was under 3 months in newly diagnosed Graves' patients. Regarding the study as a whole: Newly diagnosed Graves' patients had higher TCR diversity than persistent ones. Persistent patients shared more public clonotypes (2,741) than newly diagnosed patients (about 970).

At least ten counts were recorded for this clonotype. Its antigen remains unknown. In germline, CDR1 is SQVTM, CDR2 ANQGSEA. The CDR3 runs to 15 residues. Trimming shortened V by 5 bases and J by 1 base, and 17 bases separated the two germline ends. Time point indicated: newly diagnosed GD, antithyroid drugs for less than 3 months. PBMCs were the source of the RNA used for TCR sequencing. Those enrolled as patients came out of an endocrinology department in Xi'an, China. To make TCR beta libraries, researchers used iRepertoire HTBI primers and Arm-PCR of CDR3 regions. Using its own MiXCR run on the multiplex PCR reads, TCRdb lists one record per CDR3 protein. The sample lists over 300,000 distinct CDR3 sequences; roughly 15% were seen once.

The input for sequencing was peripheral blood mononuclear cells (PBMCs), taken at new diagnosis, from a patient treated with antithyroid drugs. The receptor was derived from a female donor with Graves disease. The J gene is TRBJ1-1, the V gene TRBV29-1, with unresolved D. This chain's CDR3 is CSVIFAVSRNTEAFF. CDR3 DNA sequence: TGCAGCGTTATTTTTGCGGTCTCCCGGAACACTGAAGCTTTCTTT.